The next 5 T cell receptor beta chains were all read from a single sample in a study of T cell responses to AZD1222 COVID-19 vaccine. The repertoire was sequenced with immunoSEQ multiplex PCR; TCRdb's copy has only in-frame clones and lacks some. The repertoire has approximately 130,000 clones, roughly nine tenths of them found once; the top ten carry around 30%. The sequences come from peripheral blood, collected on day 0 of AZD1222 vaccination. These receptors originate from an adult in good health.

The chain recombines TRBV7-9 with TRBJ2-3; possible D gene TRBD1, 5 bases. Trimming left V 6 bases short and J 0 bases short, with 7 bases between. Germline V gene sequence: CDR1 SEHNR, CDR2 FQNEAQ (reference sequence). The CDR3 runs to 13 residues. CDR3 coding DNA: TGTGCCAGCAGACAGGCCAGCACAGATACGCAGTATTTT. Translating gives CASRQASTDTQYF. Complete variable domain (other parts from reference TRBV7-9 and TRBJ2-3): DTGVSQNPRHKITKRGQNVTFRCDPISEHNRLYWYRQTLGQGPEFLTYFQNEAQLEKSRLLSDRFSAERPKGSFSTLEIQRTEQGDSAMYLCASRQASTDTQYFGPGTRLTVL.

The J gene is TRBJ2-1, the V gene TRBV19; D possibly uses TRBD1 or TRBD2 (5 bases each). The V end was cut by 5 bases, the J end by 6 bases, with 14 bases between. The CDR3 is made up of 14 amino acids. CDR1 and CDR2 from the germline V gene are LNHDA and SQIVND (reference sequence). The CDR3 region has the DNA TGTGCCAGTAGTCCGGGACGAGGGCTCAATGAGCAGTTCTTC. Translating it yields CASSPGRGLNEQFF.

The V gene is TRBV6-5, the J gene TRBJ1-2; 7 nucleotides match TRBD1. Unmatched junction bases numbered 9, after V lost 6 bases and J lost 8 bases. This CDR3 region has 13 residues. Germline V gene sequence: CDR1 MNHEY, CDR2 SVGAGI. CDR3 sequence (DNA): TGTGCCAGCAGGTCCGACAGGGCCAGGGGCTACACCTTC. Its translation: CASRSDRARGYTF.

This clone was observed a single time. The chain has TRBV9 and TRBJ1-4; D call uncertain. CDR1 SGDLS and CDR2 YYNGEE come from the germline V gene. The CDR3 runs 12 residues. V was pared by 3 bases and J by 5 bases, with 5 bases between. In DNA form, the CDR3 reads TGTGCCAGCAGCGACACAAATGAAAAACTGTTTTTT. Translation gives CASSDTNEKLFF.

The J gene is TRBJ2-1, the V gene TRBV19; D unresolved. Germline V gene lookup returns CDR1 LNHDA and CDR2 SQIVND (reference sequence). This CDR3 is 15 amino acids long. The ends were cut back, 6 bases at V and 2 bases at J, with 14 bases in the middle. The CDR3 region has the DNA TGTGCCAGTAGAGTATCCCGCGGCGCCTACAATGAGCAGTTCTTC. Its translation is CASRVSRGAYNEQFF.